The present TCR beta chain was sequenced within a study of T cell repertoires in cytomegalovirus infection. On the study more broadly: Public TCR beta signatures were indicative of both CMV infection and a matching HLA type.

TCRdb reanalysed the reads using MiXCR and keeps one entry per CDR3 protein. The sample lists around 200,000 distinct CDR3 sequences, roughly a sixth occurring once. V dropped 5 bases and J dropped 0 bases, with 8 bases sitting between them. CDR3 size: 15 residues. The germline V gene has CDR1 SGHTA and CDR2 FQGNSA. The chain combines TRBV7-2 with TRBJ1-6; unclear D gene. This TCR came from a human donor in good health (CMV status not recorded). Some clones in this sample may be carry-over from other donors' samples. Sequenced sample: CD8+ T cells from PBMCs. The CDR3 bases are TGTGCCAGCAGCCCTCGGGACTCCTATAATTCACCCCTCCACTTT. It translates to CASSPRDSYNSPLHF.